This T cell receptor beta chain was obtained from a study of shared clonotypes between healthy human individuals. The repertoire was sequenced with immunoSEQ multiplex PCR; TCRdb's copy has only in-frame clones and lacks some. The data contain a few million clones, 93% of them singletons. The CDR3 extends over 13 amino acids. CDR1 is SGHRS and CDR2 is YFSETQ in the germline V gene. Trimming cost V 0 bases and J 6 bases, with 7 bases left between them. V and J are TRBV5-1 and TRBJ2-1; D is unresolved. Sequencing used naive CD4+ T cells from PBMCs. Sample subset: CD45RA+ positively selected. This receptor was obtained from a young man in good health. Some clones in this sample may be carry-over from other donors' samples. Here the CDR3 reads CASSLEALNEQFF. CDR3 DNA sequence: TGCGCCAGCAGCTTGGAGGCTCTCAATGAGCAGTTCTTC.